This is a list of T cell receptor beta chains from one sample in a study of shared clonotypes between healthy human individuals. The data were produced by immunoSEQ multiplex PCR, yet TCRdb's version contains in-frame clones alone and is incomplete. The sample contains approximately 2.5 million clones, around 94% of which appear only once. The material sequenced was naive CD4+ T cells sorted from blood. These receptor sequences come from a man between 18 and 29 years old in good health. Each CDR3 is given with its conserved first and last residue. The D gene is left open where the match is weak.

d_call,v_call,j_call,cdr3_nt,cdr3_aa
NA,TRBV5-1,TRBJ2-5,TGCGCCAGCAGCTCCCAGGGGACTACTCAAGAGACCCAGTACTTC,CASSSQGTTQETQYF
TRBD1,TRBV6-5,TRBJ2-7,TGTGCCAGCAGTTACTCGGGGACAGGGCGCAACGAGCAGTACTTC,CASSYSGTGRNEQYF
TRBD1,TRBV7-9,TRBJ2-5,TGTGCCAGCAGCTTAGCCGGGACAGGGATAGAGACCCAGTACTTC,CASSLAGTGIETQYF
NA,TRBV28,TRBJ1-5,TGTGCCAGCAGTTTCCCGCAGGGGCAGTATCAGCCCCAGCATTTT,CASSFPQGQYQPQHF
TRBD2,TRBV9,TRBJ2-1,TGTGCCAGCAGCCCCGGACTAGCGGGGGGGAGGAATGAGCAGTTCTTC,CASSPGLAGGRNEQFF
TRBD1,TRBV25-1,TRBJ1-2,TGTGCCAGCAGAGGGACAGGGGCAGGTTACACCTTC,CASRGTGAGYTF
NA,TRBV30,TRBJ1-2,TGTGCCTGGGGCCGGGGAGGCCGTGGTAGCTACACCTTC,CAWGRGGRGSYTF
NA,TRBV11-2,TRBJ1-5,TGTGCCAGCAGCTTAGACCGGGGCGGACTCCAGAATCAGCCCCAGCATTTT,CASSLDRGGLQNQPQHF
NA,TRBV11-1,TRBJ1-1,TGTGCCAGCAGCTTAGTTTCGGGGAACACTGAAGCTTTCTTT,CASSLVSGNTEAFF
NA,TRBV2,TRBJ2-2,TGTGCCAGCAGGGCCGGGGTCTTAGCCGGGGAGCTGTTTTTT,CASRAGVLAGELFF
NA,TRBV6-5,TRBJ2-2,TGTGCCAGCAGGTCCAGGGCCGGGGAGCTGTTTTTT,CASRSRAGELFF